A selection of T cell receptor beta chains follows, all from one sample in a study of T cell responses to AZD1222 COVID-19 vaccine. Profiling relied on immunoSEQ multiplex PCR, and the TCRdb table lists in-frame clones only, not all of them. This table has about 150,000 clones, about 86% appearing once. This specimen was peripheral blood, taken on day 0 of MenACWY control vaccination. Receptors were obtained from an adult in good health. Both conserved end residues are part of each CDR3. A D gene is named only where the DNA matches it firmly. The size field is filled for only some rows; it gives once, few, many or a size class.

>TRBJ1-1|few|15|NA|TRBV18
CASSPSGHSGTEAFF
TGTGCCAGCTCACCCTCCGGACACTCGGGCACTGAAGCTTTCTTT
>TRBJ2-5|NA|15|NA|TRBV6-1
CASSESGGRKETQYF
TGTGCCAGCAGTGAATCCGGCGGCAGGAAAGAGACCCAGTACTTC
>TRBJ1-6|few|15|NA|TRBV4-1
CASSQDWGVGSPLHF
TGCGCCAGCAGCCAAGATTGGGGGGTCGGTTCACCCCTCCACTTT
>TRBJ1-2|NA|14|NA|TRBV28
CASGGGAGSGGYTF
TGTGCCAGCGGGGGGGGTGCAGGGTCAGGTGGCTACACCTTC
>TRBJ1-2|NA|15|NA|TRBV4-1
CASSSSGREGYGYTF
TGCGCCAGCAGCTCGTCAGGCAGGGAGGGCTATGGCTACACCTTC
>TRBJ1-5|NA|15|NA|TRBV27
CASSPSSNSNQPQHF
TGTGCCAGCAGTCCCTCCAGTAATAGCAATCAGCCCCAGCATTTT
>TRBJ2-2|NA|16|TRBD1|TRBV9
CASSAPDRGSGGELFF
TGTGCCAGCAGCGCCCCCGACAGGGGTAGTGGCGGGGAGCTGTTTTTT
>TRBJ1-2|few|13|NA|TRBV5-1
CASRRGDNYGYTF
TGCGCCAGCCGGAGGGGGGATAACTATGGCTACACCTTC
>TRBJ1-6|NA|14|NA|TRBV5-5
CASSLEVGNSPLHF
TGTGCCAGCAGCTTGGAGGTCGGTAATTCACCCCTCCACTTT
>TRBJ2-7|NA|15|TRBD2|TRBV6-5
CASSYTFSGEYEQYF
TGTGCCAGCAGTTACACTTTTAGCGGGGAGTACGAGCAGTACTTC
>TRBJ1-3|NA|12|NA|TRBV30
CAWSVGGNTIYF
TGTGCCTGGAGTGTGGGAGGAAACACCATATATTTT
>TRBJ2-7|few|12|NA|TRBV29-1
CSVKTGTEEQYF
TGCAGCGTTAAAACGGGAACTGAAGAGCAGTACTTC
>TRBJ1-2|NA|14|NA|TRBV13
CASSLDASNYGYTF
TGTGCCAGCAGCTTAGATGCCAGTAACTATGGCTACACCTTC
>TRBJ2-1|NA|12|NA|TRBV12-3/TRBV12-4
CATQEGNDEQFF
TGTGCCACCCAAGAAGGTAATGATGAGCAGTTCTTC
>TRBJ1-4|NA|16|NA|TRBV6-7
CASRQGRPGADEKLFF
TGTGCCAGCAGGCAGGGGAGGCCGGGGGCGGATGAAAAACTGTTTTTT
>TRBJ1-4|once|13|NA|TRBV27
CASSFGGVEKLFF
TGTGCCAGCAGTTTTGGAGGGGTCGAAAAACTGTTTTTT
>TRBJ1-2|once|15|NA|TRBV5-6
CASSLVGQLNYGYTF
TGTGCCAGCAGCTTGGTCGGGCAGTTAAACTATGGCTACACCTTC
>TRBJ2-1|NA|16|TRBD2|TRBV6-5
CASSYLSSGSYNEQFF
TGTGCCAGCAGTTACCTCTCTAGCGGATCCTACAATGAGCAGTTCTTC
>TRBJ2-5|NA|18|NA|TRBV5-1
CASSPYFGEPRIKETQYF
TGCGCCAGCAGCCCCTATTTCGGGGAGCCAAGAATCAAAGAGACCCAGTACTTC
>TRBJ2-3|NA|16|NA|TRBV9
CASSATLPGGTDTQYF
TGTGCCAGCAGCGCCACCCTTCCCGGGGGCACAGATACGCAGTATTTT
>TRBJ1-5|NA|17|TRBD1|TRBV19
CASTQLGTGFSNQPQHF
TGTGCCAGTACTCAGCTTGGGACAGGATTTAGCAATCAGCCCCAGCATTTT
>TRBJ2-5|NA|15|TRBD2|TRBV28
CASSFALAGGGTQYF
TGTGCCAGCAGTTTCGCACTAGCGGGGGGCGGGACCCAGTACTTC
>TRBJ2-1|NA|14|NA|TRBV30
CAWSVNLYYNEQFF
TGTGCCTGGAGTGTAAACCTTTATTACAATGAGCAGTTCTTC
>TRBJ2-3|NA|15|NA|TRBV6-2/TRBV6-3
CASSFPGDRTDTQYF
TGTGCCAGCAGTTTCCCGGGAGACCGCACAGATACGCAGTATTTT
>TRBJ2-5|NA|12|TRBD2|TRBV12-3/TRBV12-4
CASRQRGETQYF
TGTGCCAGCAGACAGCGGGGAGAGACCCAGTACTTC
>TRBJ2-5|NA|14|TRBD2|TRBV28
CASSSIGLGETQYF
TGTGCCAGCAGTTCCATAGGACTAGGAGAGACCCAGTACTTC
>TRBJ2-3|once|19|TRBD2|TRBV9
CASSAWTSGGVVSTDTQYF
TGTGCCAGCAGCGCCTGGACTAGCGGGGGTGTGGTTAGCACAGATACGCAGTATTTT
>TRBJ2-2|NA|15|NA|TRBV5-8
CASSLGRRTTGELFF
TGTGCCAGCAGCTTGGGCAGGAGAACCACCGGGGAGCTGTTTTTT
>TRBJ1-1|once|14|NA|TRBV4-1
CASSPPMGSPEAFF
TGCGCCAGCAGCCCTCCGATGGGGTCCCCTGAAGCTTTCTTT
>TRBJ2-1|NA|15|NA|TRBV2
CASSPNQNSYNEQFF
TGTGCCAGCAGCCCTAACCAAAACTCCTACAATGAGCAGTTCTTC
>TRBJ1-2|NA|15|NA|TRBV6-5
CASSSVRTANYGYTF
TGTGCCAGCAGTTCCGTCCGTACAGCTAACTATGGCTACACCTTC
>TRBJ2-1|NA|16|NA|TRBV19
CASSIPGLYSYNEQFF
TGTGCCAGTAGTATCCCCGGGCTATACTCCTACAATGAGCAGTTCTTC
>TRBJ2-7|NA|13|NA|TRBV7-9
CASSPSPSYEQYF
TGTGCCAGCAGCCCGTCCCCCTCCTACGAGCAGTACTTC
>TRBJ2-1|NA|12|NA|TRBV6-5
CASSTVRGRQFF
TGTGCCAGCAGTACCGTTCGGGGGCGACAGTTCTTC
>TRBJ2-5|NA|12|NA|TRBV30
CAWGQFQETQYF
TGTGCCTGGGGACAGTTTCAAGAGACCCAGTACTTC
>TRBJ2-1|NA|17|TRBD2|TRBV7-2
CASSLAGTSGFYNEQFF
TGTGCCAGCAGCTTAGCGGGCACTAGCGGATTTTACAATGAGCAGTTCTTC
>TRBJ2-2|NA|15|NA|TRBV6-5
CASSIGQGGSGELFF
TGTGCCAGCAGTATCGGACAGGGAGGGAGCGGGGAGCTGTTTTTT
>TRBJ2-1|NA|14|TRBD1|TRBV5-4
CASSLEGQGDEQFF
TGTGCCAGCAGCTTGGAGGGACAGGGAGATGAGCAGTTCTTC
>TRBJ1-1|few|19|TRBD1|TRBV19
CASTSGATGDWTPPLEAFF
TGTGCCAGTACTTCAGGGGCGACAGGGGACTGGACTCCCCCACTTGAAGCTTTCTTT
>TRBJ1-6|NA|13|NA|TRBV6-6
CASSSEPGSPLHF
TGTGCCAGCAGTTCGGAACCGGGTTCACCCCTCCACTTT
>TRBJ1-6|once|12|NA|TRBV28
CASSLRSSPLHF
TGTGCCAGCAGTTTACGGAGTTCACCCCTCCACTTT
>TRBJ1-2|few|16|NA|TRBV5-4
CASSLAGRRSNYGYTF
TGTGCCAGCAGCTTGGCCGGAAGACGGTCTAACTATGGCTACACCTTC